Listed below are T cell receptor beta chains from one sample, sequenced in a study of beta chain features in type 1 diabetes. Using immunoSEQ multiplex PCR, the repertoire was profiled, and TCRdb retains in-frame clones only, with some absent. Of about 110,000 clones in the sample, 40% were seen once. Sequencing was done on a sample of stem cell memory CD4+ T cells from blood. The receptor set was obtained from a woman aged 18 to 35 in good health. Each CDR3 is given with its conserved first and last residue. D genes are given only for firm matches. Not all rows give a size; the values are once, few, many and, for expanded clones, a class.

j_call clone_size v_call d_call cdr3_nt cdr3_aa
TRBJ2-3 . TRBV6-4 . TGTGCCAGCAGTGGGTCCTTAGCGGATACGCAGTATTTT CASSGSLADTQYF
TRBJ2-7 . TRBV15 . TGTGCCACCAGCAGACAGGGGCCCTACGAGCAGTACTTC CATSRQGPYEQYF
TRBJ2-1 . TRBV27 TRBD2 TGTGCCAGCAGTTTCACCACCTTCCTAGCGGGGGTCTACAATGAGCAGTTCTTC CASSFTTFLAGVYNEQFF
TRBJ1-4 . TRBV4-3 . TGCGCCAGCAGCCAAGGGGTATCAGGGTTTGAAAAACTGTTTTTT CASSQGVSGFEKLFF
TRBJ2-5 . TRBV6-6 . TGTGCCAGCAGTTCGACAGGCGCTCGGGGAGAGACCCAGTACTTC CASSSTGARGETQYF
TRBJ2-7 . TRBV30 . TGTGCCTGGAGTACCCTCAGGTACGAGCAGTACTTC CAWSTLRYEQYF
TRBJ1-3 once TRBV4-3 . TGCGCCAGCAGCACAGAACAGTACTCTGGAAACACCATATATTTT CASSTEQYSGNTIYF
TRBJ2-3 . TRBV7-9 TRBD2 TGTGCCAGCAGGGGGGGACTAAATACGCAGTATTTT CASRGGLNTQYF
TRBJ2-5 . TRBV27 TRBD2 TGTGCCAGCAGTCCGGGACTAGCGGGAGGGCATAAAGAGACCCAGTACTTC CASSPGLAGGHKETQYF
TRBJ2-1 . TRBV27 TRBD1 TGTGCCAGCAGATTCCGGGACAGGGGCTACAATGAGCAGTTCTTC CASRFRDRGYNEQFF
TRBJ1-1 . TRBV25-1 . TGTGCCAGCAGTGCCCATCTCCAGGGCACTGAAGCTTTCTTT CASSAHLQGTEAFF
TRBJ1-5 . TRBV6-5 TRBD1 TGTGCCAGCAGTCCTCCGGGACAGAATCAGCCCCAGCATTTT CASSPPGQNQPQHF